The 27 T cell receptor beta chains below all came from one sample that was sequenced in a study of graft-versus-host responses after intestinal transplantation. Measured with immunoSEQ multiplex PCR; TCRdb has only the in-frame clones, and not every one. The profile covers more than 9,500 clones, with roughly 92% appearing a single time and 20% to 25% taken by the ten largest. The sequences come from PBMCs, collected 109 to 110 days after intestinal transplant. The receptor source for this set is a human patient who received an intestinal transplant, so some T cells may come from the graft donor.

The CDR3 spells CASSWDHHPTGELFF. The CDR3 nucleotides read TGTGCCAGCAGCTGGGACCATCACCCCACCGGGGAGCTGTTTTTT. This sequence joins TRBV5-5 and TRBJ2-2, with D possibly called TRBD1 or TRBD2 (5 bases each). V shed 3 bases and J shed 4 bases, with 13 bases lying between them. The V gene's germline CDR1 is SGHKS and CDR2 YYEKEE (reference sequence). The CDR3 has 15 amino acids.

The table lists this clone with a count of one. The chain carries TRBV5-1 and TRBJ2-3; the D gene is possibly TRBD2 (6 bases). Trimming stripped 4 bases from V and 0 bases from J, with 15 bases between. This CDR3 spans 16 amino acids. Germline CDR1 SGHRS, CDR2 YFSETQ. The CDR3 nucleotides read TGCGCCAGCAGCGGGGTTGGGGACTCTAGCACAGATACGCAGTATTTT. Protein: CASSGVGDSSTDTQYF.

This chain links TRBV29-1 with TRBJ2-1, with 7 bases that match TRBD2. This CDR3 region has 12 residues. The trim removed 7 bases at V and 8 bases at J, leaving 8 bases unmatched. The germline V gene encodes CDR1 SQVTM and CDR2 ANQGSEA. The CDR3 region has the DNA TGCAGCGGCGGACTAGTTGGTTATGAGCAGTTCTTC. Its translation: CSGGLVGYEQFF.

CDR3 sequence: CASSFSPLLQGRTEAFF. In DNA form, the CDR3 reads TGTGCCAGCAGTTTTTCTCCCTTACTCCAGGGAAGGACTGAAGCTTTCTTT. The V and J genes are TRBV28 and TRBJ1-1, with D perhaps TRBD1 (5 bases). CDR3 size: 17 residues. The germline CDR1 and CDR2 sequences are MDHEN and SYDVKM. Trimming shortened V by 3 bases and J by 5 bases, and 22 bases separated the two germline ends.

CDR3 sequence (DNA): TGCGCCAGCAGCCCAAACTCAAACATTCAGTACTTC. Protein: CASSPNSNIQYF. The V gene is TRBV5-1, the J gene TRBJ2-4; D gene unclear. The germline V gene has CDR1 SGHRS and CDR2 YFSETQ. V was cut by 4 bases and J by 6 bases, with 8 bases left in between. The CDR3 contains 12 residues.

This clone appeared once. This chain links TRBV28 with TRBJ2-1; TRBD2 matches at 15 bases. After removal of 5 bases from V and 8 bases from J, the junction contained 10 bases not matched to a gene. The CDR3 runs 17 residues. Germline CDR1 and CDR2: MDHEN and SYDVKM. The CDR3 bases are TGTGCCAGCAGTCCAGGACTAGCGGGAGGGCCCGCGTATGAGCAGTTCTTC. It is translated as CASSPGLAGGPAYEQFF.

This sequence joins TRBV19 and TRBJ2-7; the D gene is possibly TRBD1 (6 bases). This CDR3 has 14 residues. CDR1 and CDR2 (germline): LNHDA, SQIVND (reference sequence). V was trimmed by 3 bases and J by 0 bases, leaving 9 bases between them. The CDR3 loop is CASSIRDISYEQYF. DNA of the CDR3: TGTGCCAGTAGTATCCGGGACATCTCCTACGAGCAGTACTTC.

This clone occurred once. The chain couples TRBV7-9 to TRBJ2-7; 9 bases match TRBD1. The germline gives CDR1 SEHNR, CDR2 FQNEAQ (reference sequence). The CDR3 is 16 residues long. V lost 1 base to trimming and J lost 5 bases; unmatched junction nucleotides: 9. CDR3 amino acids: CASSLGYRGLDDEQYF. The CDR3 region has the DNA TGTGCCAGCAGCTTAGGATACAGGGGGCTGGACGACGAGCAGTACTTC.

This chain uses TRBV7-8 with TRBJ1-5; unclear D gene. Germline V gives CDR1 SGHVS, CDR2 FQNEAQ. Trimming stripped 1 base from V and 4 bases from J, with 8 bases between. This CDR3 contains 14 residues. CDR3 DNA: TGTGCCAGCAGCTTAGATATGGGGAATCAGCCCCAGCATTTT. Translation gives CASSLDMGNQPQHF.

The chain recombines TRBV6-5 with TRBJ2-7; D not resolved. The CDR3 consists of 12 residues. V was cut by 5 bases and J by 2 bases, with 7 bases left in between. Germline V CDR1 and CDR2: MNHEY, SVGAGI. The CDR3 DNA sequence: TGTGCCAGCAGTCCGGGCGCCTACGAGCAGTACTTC. Protein sequence: CASSPGAYEQYF.

The V and J genes are TRBV4-2 and TRBJ2-7, with TRBD2 matching 8 bases. After removal of 0 bases from V and 4 bases from J, the junction contained 11 bases not matched to a gene. The CDR3 spans 17 residues. Germline-derived CDR1 and CDR2 are LGHNA and YNFKEQ. CDR3 protein: CASSQDRAGVEGYEQYF. The CDR3 nucleotides are TGTGCCAGCAGCCAAGATCGAGCGGGAGTGGAGGGATACGAGCAGTACTTC.

The gene calls are TRBV5-1 and TRBJ2-3; possible D gene TRBD2, 6 bases. Germline CDR1 and CDR2: SGHRS and YFSETQ. The CDR3 has 17 residues. Trimming cost V 3 bases and J 1 base, with 18 bases left between them. Written as DNA, the CDR3 is TGCGCCAGCAGCTACCGGTCGGGGGAGTGGGGCACAGATACGCAGTATTTT. This sequence encodes CASSYRSGEWGTDTQYF.

This clone was seen only once. The chain employs TRBV10-3 and TRBJ2-4, with unresolved D. Germline CDR1 reads ENHRY; CDR2 reads SYGVKD. The length of the CDR3 is 16 residues. V was pared by 0 bases and J by 0 bases, with 9 bases between. In DNA, the CDR3 is TGTGCCATCAGTGAGTCGGGTGGGCTAGCCAAAAACATTCAGTACTTC. Protein: CAISESGGLAKNIQYF.

V gene TRBV28 combines with J gene TRBJ2-7, with TRBD1 identical over 7 bases. V lost 2 bases, J lost 0 bases, and 10 bases stayed unmatched. There are 17 residues in the CDR3. The germline gives CDR1 MDHEN, CDR2 SYDVKM. CDR3 loop: CASSLPLGQPSSYEQYF. CDR3 DNA sequence: TGTGCCAGCAGTTTACCCCTGGGACAGCCCAGCTCCTACGAGCAGTACTTC. Supplemented by reference TRBV28 and TRBJ2-7, the full variable domain reads DVKVTQSSRYLVKRTGEKVFLECVQDMDHENMFWYRQDPGLGLRLIYFSYDVKMKEKGDIPEGYSVSREKKERFSLILESASTNQTSMYLCASSLPLGQPSSYEQYFGPGTRLTVT.

V gene TRBV14 combines with J gene TRBJ2-3; D not resolved. The CDR3 consists of 15 residues. From germline, CDR1 is SGHDN and CDR2 FVKESK. V was cut by 2 bases and J by 2 bases, with 11 bases left in between. The CDR3 sequence: CASSQLGAFTDTQYF. The CDR3 region has the DNA TGTGCCAGCAGCCAATTAGGAGCGTTCACAGATACGCAGTATTTT.

This chain links TRBV28 with TRBJ1-1; 10 bases align to TRBD1. The CDR3 extends over 12 amino acids. The V segment lost 6 bases and the J segment 11 bases; nucleotides outside the gene matches: 6. Looked up from germline, CDR1 is MDHEN and CDR2 is SYDVKM. This CDR3 is CASRTGQGRAFF. The DNA for the CDR3 is TGTGCCAGCAGGACGGGACAGGGGAGGGCTTTCTTT.

The J gene is TRBJ2-7, the V gene TRBV6-6; D is unresolved. The CDR3 has 14 amino acids. Germline V gene data show CDR1 as MNHNY and CDR2 as SVGAGI (reference sequence). Trimming removed 3 bases from V and 1 base from J, with 10 bases in between. The CDR3 loop is CASSYSPASYEQYF. The CDR3 coding sequence is TGTGCCAGCAGTTATAGTCCAGCTTCCTACGAGCAGTACTTC.

The chain joins TRBV25-1 to TRBJ1-2; perhaps TRBD1 as D (6 bases). The CDR3 runs to 15 residues. V dropped 1 base and J dropped 2 bases, with 11 bases sitting between them. The germline CDR1 and CDR2 sequences are MGHDK and SYGVNS. The chain's CDR3 is CASSEWGGQNYGYTF. The DNA of the CDR3 is TGTGCCAGCAGTGAATGGGGGGGCCAAAACTATGGCTACACCTTC.

The chain combines TRBV13 with TRBJ2-5; TRBD1 matches 9 bases. The CDR3 length is 15 residues. Per germline, CDR1 PRHDT and CDR2 FYEKMQ (reference sequence). V was pared by 4 bases and J by 3 bases, with 6 bases of the junction left unmatched. The CDR3 region is CASSSRDRVEETQYF. The DNA for the CDR3 is TGTGCCAGCAGCTCCCGGGACAGGGTGGAAGAGACCCAGTACTTC.

V gene TRBV6-5 combines with J gene TRBJ2-7, with D perhaps TRBD2 (6 bases). This CDR3 has 15 amino acids. Trimming cost V 0 bases and J 3 bases, with 12 bases left between them. Germline V lookup: CDR1 MNHEY, CDR2 SVGAGI. CDR3 bases: TGTGCCAGCAGTTACTCCGGACTAAACTTCTACGAGCAGTACTTC. Translated, it gives CASSYSGLNFYEQYF.

Of note for this clone: With only one base between it and a far larger clone, this is likely a read error. Within the sample, other DNA sequences also encode this same CDR3. The V and J genes are TRBV5-1 and TRBJ2-7, with a possible D match to TRBD2 (6 bases). In germline, CDR1 is SGHRS, CDR2 YFSETQ. V lost 0 bases and J lost 7, with 11 bases in between. There are 13 residues in the CDR3. The CDR3 DNA reads as TGCGCCAGCAGCTTGGAAGCGGGCGTTGAGCAGTACTTC. Encoded protein: CASSLEAGVEQYF.

J is TRBJ2-1 and V is TRBV11-2; D unresolved. V lost 5 bases and J 0 bases, leaving 14 bases between the germline ends. This CDR3 contains 16 residues. Germline V gene lookup returns CDR1 SGHAT and CDR2 FQNNGV. The chain's CDR3 is CASSSLKNYSYNEQFF. The CDR3 nucleotides read TGTGCCAGCAGCAGCCTCAAGAACTACTCCTACAATGAGCAGTTCTTC. The variable domain in full, with the rest retrieved from reference TRBV11-2 and TRBJ2-1, is EAGVAQSPRYKIIEKRQSVAFWCNPISGHATLYWYQQILGQGPKLLIQFQNNGVVDDSQLPKDRFSAERLKGVDSTLKIQPAKLEDSAVYLCASSSLKNYSYNEQFFGPGTRLTVL.

This sequence joins TRBV27 and TRBJ2-1; 13 bases are shared with TRBD2. The CDR3 extends over 17 amino acids. The V segment lost 5 bases and the J segment 1 base; nucleotides outside the gene matches: 5. In germline, CDR1 is MNHEY, CDR2 SMNVEV (reference sequence). The DNA of the CDR3 is TGTGCCAGCAGTGGGACTAGCGGGATCAGGTCCTACAATGAGCAGTTCTTC. Encoded protein: CASSGTSGIRSYNEQFF.

The rearrangement uses TRBV7-9 and TRBJ2-5; no clear D. Matching the DNA end better, TRBJ2-7 makes the J call doubtful. Germline V CDR1 and CDR2: SEHNR, FQNEAQ (reference sequence). The CDR3 runs 13 residues. In nucleotides, the CDR3 is TGTGCCAGCAGCCCCCAGGTTACCTACGAGCAGTACTTC. It translates to CASSPQVTYEQYF.

The rearrangement uses TRBV29-1 and TRBJ1-2; TRBD1 aligns across 8 bases. The germline CDR1 and CDR2 sequences are SQVTM and ANQGSEA. The J segment lost 1 base and the V segment lost 6 bases, leaving 4 bases of the junction unmatched. CDR3 size: 13 residues. The CDR3 loop reads CSVGTGNNYGYTF. Written as DNA, the CDR3 is TGCAGCGTCGGGACAGGAAATAACTATGGCTACACCTTC.

This rearrangement joins TRBV7-9 to TRBJ2-3; D unclear. V lost 3 bases and J lost 4, with 2 bases in between. Germline CDR1 and CDR2: SEHNR and FQNEAQ (reference sequence). The CDR3 is made up of 11 amino acids. For the CDR3, the DNA is TGTGCCAGCAGCTTTTCAGATACGCAGTATTTT. The encoded protein is CASSFSDTQYF.

J is TRBJ2-3 and V is TRBV2, with D unresolved. Between the trimmed V and J ends, which lost 6 bases and 2 bases, there was a span of 15 bases. This CDR3 contains 15 residues. CDR1 is SNHLY and CDR2 is FYNNEI in the germline V gene. CDR3 sequence reads: CASSPDSDSTDTQYF. CDR3 nucleotide sequence: TGTGCCAGCAGCCCTGACTCTGACTCCACAGATACGCAGTATTTT.